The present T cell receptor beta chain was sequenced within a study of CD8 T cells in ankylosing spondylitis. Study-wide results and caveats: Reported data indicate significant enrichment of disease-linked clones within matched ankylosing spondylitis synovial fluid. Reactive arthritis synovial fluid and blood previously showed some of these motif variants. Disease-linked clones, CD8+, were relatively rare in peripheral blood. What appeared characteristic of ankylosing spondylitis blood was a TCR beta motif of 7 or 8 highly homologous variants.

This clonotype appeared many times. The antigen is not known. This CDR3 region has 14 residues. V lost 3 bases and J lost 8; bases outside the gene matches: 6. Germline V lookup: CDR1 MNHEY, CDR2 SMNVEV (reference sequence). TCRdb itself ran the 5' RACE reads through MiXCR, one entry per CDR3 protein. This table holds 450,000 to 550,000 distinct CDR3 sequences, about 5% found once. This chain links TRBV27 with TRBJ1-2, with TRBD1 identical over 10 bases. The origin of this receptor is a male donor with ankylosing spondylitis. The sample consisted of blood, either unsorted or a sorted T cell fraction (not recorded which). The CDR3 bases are TGTGCCAGCAGTTTGGACAGGGGGAGTGGGGGCTACACCTTC. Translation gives CASSLDRGSGGYTF.